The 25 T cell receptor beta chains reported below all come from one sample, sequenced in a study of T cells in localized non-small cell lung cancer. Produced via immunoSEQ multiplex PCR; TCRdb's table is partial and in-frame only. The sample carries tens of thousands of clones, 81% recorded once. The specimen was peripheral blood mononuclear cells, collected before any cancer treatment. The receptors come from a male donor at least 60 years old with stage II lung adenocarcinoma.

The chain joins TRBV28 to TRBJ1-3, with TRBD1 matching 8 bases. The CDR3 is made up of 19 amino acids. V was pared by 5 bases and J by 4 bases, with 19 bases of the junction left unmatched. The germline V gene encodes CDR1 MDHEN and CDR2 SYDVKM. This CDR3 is CASSPLRKATGEEGNTIYF. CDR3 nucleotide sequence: TGTGCCAGCAGTCCCCTAAGGAAGGCGACAGGGGAGGAGGGAAACACCATATATTTT.

In DNA form, the CDR3 reads TGTGCCAGCAGTGAAGCGGGGACCGCAAACACTGAAGCTTTCTTT. Its translation: CASSEAGTANTEAFF. J is TRBJ1-1 and V is TRBV6-1, with D perhaps TRBD1 (5 bases). The CDR3 has 15 amino acids. Per the germline V gene, CDR1 is MNHNS and CDR2 is SASEGT. Trimming stripped 0 bases from V and 2 bases from J, with 10 bases between.

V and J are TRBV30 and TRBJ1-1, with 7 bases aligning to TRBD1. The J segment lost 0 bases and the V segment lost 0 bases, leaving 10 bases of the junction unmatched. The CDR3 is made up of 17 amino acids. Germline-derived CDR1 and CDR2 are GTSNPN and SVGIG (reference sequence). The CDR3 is CAWSVPGTVKLNTEAFF. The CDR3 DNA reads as TGTGCCTGGAGTGTACCCGGGACAGTTAAATTGAACACTGAAGCTTTCTTT.

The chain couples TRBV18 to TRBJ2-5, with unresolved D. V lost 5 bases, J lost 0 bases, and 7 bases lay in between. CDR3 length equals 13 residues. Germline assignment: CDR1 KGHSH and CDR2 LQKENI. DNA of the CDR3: TGTGCCAGCTCAACTGACAACCAAGAGACCCAGTACTTC. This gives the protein CASSTDNQETQYF.

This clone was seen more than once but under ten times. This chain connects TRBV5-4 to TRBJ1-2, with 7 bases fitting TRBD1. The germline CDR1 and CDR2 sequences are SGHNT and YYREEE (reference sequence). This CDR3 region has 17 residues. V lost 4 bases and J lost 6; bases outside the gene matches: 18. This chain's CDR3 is CASSQIPQKETGNGYTF. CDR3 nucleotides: TGTGCCAGCAGCCAAATCCCGCAAAAAGAGACAGGGAATGGCTACACCTTC. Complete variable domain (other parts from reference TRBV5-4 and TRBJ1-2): ETGVTQSPTHLIKTRGQQVTLRCSSQSGHNTVSWYQQALGQGPQFIFQYYREEENGRGNFPPRFSGLQFPNYSSELNVNALELDDSALYLCASSQIPQKETGNGYTFGSGTRLTVV.

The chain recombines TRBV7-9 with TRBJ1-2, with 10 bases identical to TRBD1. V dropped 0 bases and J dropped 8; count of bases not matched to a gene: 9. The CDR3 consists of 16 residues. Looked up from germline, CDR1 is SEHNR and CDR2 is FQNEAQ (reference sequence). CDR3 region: CASSLARVGTGAGYTF. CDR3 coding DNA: TGTGCCAGCAGCTTAGCGCGGGTGGGGACAGGGGCCGGCTACACCTTC.

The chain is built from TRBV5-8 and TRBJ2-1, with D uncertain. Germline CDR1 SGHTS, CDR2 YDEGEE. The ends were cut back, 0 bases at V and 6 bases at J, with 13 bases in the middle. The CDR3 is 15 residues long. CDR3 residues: CASSLGARRGNEQFF. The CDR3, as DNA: TGTGCCAGCAGCTTGGGAGCTAGGCGAGGCAATGAGCAGTTCTTC.

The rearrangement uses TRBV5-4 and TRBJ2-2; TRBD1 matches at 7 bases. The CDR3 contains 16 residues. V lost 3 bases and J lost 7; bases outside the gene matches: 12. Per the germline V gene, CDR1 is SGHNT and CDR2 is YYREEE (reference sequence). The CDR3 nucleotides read TGTGCCAGCAGCTCTCGACAGGGACGGGTGGACGGGGAGCTGTTTTTT. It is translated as CASSSRQGRVDGELFF.

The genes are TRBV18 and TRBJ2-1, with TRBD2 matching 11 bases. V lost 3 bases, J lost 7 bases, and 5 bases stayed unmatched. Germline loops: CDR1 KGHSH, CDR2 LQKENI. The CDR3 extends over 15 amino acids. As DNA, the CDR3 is TGTGCCAGCTCACCTTTAGCGGGAGGGCGAAATGAGCAGTTCTTC. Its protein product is CASSPLAGGRNEQFF.

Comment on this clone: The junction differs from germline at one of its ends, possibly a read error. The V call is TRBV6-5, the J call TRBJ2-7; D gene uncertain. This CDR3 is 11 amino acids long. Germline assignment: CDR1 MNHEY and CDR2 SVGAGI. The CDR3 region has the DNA TGTGCCAGCAGTGACTCTCTCAGGCAGTACTTC. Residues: CASSDSLRQYF.

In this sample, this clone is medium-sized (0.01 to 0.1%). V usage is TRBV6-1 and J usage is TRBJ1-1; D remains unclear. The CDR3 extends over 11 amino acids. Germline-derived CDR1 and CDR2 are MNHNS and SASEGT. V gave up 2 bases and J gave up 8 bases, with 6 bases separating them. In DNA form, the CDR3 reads TGTGCCAGCAGTGAAAACGGCGAAGCTTTCTTT. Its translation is CASSENGEAFF.

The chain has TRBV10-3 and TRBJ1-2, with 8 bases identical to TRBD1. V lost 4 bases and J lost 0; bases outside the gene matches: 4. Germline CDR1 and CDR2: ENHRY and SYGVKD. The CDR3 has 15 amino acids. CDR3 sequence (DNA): TGTGCCATCAGTGTCGACAGGGGAGCTAACTATGGCTACACCTTC. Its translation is CAISVDRGANYGYTF.

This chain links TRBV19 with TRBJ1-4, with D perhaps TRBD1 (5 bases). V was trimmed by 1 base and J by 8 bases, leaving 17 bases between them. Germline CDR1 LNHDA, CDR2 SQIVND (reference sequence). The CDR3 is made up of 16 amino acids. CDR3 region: CASSIGGAGLGEKLFF. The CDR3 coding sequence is TGTGCCAGTAGTATAGGAGGTGCGGGGCTAGGAGAAAAACTGTTTTTT.

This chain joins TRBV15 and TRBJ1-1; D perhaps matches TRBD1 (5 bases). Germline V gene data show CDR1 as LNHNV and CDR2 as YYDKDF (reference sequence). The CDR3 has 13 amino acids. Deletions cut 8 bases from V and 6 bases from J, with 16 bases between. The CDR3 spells CATRSGGGAEAFF. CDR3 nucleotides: TGTGCCACCCGGTCAGGCGGAGGGGCTGAAGCTTTCTTT.

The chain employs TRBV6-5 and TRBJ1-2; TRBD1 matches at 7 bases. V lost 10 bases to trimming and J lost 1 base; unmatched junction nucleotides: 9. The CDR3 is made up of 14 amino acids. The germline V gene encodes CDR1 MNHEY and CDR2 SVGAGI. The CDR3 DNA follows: TGTGCCACCACTCGACAGGGCTTTAACTATGGCTACACCTTC. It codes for CATTRQGFNYGYTF.

The CDR3 is CAWSKDYGYTF. Here the CDR3 DNA reads TGTGCCTGGAGTAAAGACTATGGCTACACCTTC. The rearrangement links TRBV30 to TRBJ1-2; D is unclear. Germline values: CDR1 GTSNPN, CDR2 SVGIG (reference sequence). V dropped 2 bases and J dropped 3 bases, with 4 bases sitting between them. This CDR3 is 11 amino acids long.

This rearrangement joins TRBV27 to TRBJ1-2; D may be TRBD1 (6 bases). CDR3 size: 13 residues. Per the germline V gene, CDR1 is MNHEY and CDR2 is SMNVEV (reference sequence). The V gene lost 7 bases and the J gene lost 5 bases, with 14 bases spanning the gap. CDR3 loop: CASKDAGAYGYTF. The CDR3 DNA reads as TGTGCCAGCAAGGATGCAGGGGCGTATGGCTACACCTTC.

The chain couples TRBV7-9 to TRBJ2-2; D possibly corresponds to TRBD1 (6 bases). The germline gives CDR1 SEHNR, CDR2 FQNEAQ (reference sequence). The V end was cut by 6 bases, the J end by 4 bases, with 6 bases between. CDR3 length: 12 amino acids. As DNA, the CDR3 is TGTGCCAGCAGAGGGGGCACCGGGGAGCTGTTTTTT. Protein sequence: CASRGGTGELFF. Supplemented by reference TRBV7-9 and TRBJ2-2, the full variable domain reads DTGVSQNPRHKITKRGQNVTFRCDPISEHNRLYWYRQTLGQGPEFLTYFQNEAQLEKSRLLSDRFSAERPKGSFSTLEIQRTEQGDSAMYLCASRGGTGELFFGEGSRLTVL.

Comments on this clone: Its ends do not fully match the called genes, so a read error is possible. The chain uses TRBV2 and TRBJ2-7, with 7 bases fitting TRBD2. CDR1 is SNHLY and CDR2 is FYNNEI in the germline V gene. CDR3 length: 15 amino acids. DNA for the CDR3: TGTGCCAGCAGAGAAGCGGTGGTGGGGGGGGACGAGCAGTACTTC. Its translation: CASREAVVGGDEQYF.

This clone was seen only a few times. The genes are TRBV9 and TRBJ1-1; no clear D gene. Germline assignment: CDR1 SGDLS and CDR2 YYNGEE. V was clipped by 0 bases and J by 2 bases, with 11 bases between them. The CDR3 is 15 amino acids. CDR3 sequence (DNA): TGTGCCAGCAGCGTAGATCCCTGGAGAAACACTGAAGCTTTCTTT. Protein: CASSVDPWRNTEAFF.

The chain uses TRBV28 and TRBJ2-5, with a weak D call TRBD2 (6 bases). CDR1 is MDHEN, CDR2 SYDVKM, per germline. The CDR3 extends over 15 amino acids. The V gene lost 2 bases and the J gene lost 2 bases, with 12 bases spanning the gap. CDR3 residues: CASSLSAGGQETQYF. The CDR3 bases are TGTGCCAGCAGTTTAAGCGCAGGAGGGCAAGAGACCCAGTACTTC.

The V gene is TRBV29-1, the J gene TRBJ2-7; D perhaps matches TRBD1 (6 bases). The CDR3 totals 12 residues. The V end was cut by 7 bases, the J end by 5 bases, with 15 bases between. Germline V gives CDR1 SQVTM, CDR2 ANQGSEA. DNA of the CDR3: TGCAGCGCCACAGGGAAACTTCACGAGCAGTACTTC. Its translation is CSATGKLHEQYF.

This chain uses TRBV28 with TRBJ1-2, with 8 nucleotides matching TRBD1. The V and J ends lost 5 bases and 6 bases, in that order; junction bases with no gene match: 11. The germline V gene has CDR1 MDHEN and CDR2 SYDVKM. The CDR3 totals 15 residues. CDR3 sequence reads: CASSELMDRADGYTF. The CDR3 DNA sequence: TGTGCCAGCAGTGAGCTTATGGACAGGGCCGATGGCTACACCTTC.

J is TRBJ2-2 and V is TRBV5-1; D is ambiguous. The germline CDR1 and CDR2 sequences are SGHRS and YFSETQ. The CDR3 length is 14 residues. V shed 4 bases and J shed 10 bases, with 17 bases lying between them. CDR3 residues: CASSLFDGQTELFF. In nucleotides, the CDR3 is TGCGCCAGCAGCCTCTTCGACGGGCAAACGGAGCTGTTTTTT. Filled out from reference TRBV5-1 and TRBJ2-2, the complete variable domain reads KAGVTQTPRYLIKTRGQQVTLSCSPISGHRSVSWYQQTPGQGLQFLFEYFSETQRNKGNFPGRFSGRQFSNSRSEMNVSTLELGDSALYLCASSLFDGQTELFFGEGSRLTVL.

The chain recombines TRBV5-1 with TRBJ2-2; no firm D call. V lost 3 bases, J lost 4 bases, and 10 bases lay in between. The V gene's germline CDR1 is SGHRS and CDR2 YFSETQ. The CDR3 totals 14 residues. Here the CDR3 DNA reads TGCGCCAGCAGCTGGGTGCCTACCACCGGGGAGCTGTTTTTT. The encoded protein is CASSWVPTTGELFF.